The clone carrying this T cell receptor beta chain was counted many times. Its antigen is not known. The sample is drawn from a study of T-cell reconstitution after alpha-beta-depleted transplantation in children. Unique molecular identifiers were incorporated when the TCRbeta library was constructed. From the PCR reads, TCRdb called clonotypes with MiXCR, one entry per CDR3 protein. The sample holds 580,000 or so distinct CDR3 sequences, more than 20% seen once. Study-level points and caveats: Diversity and T-cell counts at one year after transplant derived mostly from new T cells.

There are 15 residues in the CDR3. Trimming shortened V by 0 bases and J by 7 bases, and 15 bases separated the two germline ends. CDR1 is MNHEY and CDR2 is SVGAGI in the germline V gene. This chain joins TRBV6-5 and TRBJ2-5; D might be TRBD2 (5 bases). This specimen was PBMCs, mostly from graft donor cells, taken 360 days after TCRalphabeta/CD19-depleted stem cell transplant. The receptor was isolated from a boy under two years old who had a stem cell transplant for acute myeloid leukemia, so the T cells may come from the graft donor. CDR3 sequence: CASSYSKDSAVTQYF. CDR3 in DNA: TGTGCCAGCAGTTACTCGAAGGACTCGGCTGTGACCCAGTACTTC.